This T cell receptor beta chain is drawn from a study of blood T cell repertoires in COVID-19. Study summary: The United States, Italy and Spain were the sources of the acute and convalescent COVID-19 samples.

Data came from immunoSEQ multiplex PCR; TCRdb stores just in-frame clones and leaves some out. The table shows about 160,000 clones, with approximately 85% occurring only once. CDR3 length: 17 residues. J gave up 3 bases and V 2 bases, and 10 bases lay outside the gene matches. Per germline, CDR1 KGHDR and CDR2 SFDVKD. This chain connects TRBV24-1 to TRBJ2-7, with 9 bases that match TRBD1. The material sequenced was peripheral blood. This receptor was obtained from a man aged 60 to 75 who had recovered from COVID-19. The DNA of the CDR3 is TGTGCCACCAGTGATTCCGGGACAGGGAATTTACTCTACGAGCAGTACTTC. This codes for CATSDSGTGNLLYEQYF.